Below are 15 T cell receptor beta chains sequenced from a single sample in a study of T cell responses to AZD1222 COVID-19 vaccine. The data were produced by immunoSEQ multiplex PCR, yet TCRdb's version contains in-frame clones alone and is incomplete. The sample lists some 80,000 clones; 65% to 80% were seen once. The sample was peripheral blood, taken 28 days after the second dose of the MenACWY control vaccine. Receptors were obtained from an adult who received the MenACWY meningococcal vaccine as a control.

The chain couples TRBV6-2 or TRBV6-3 to TRBJ1-2, with D unresolved. The CDR3 has 13 residues. Germline CDR1 is MNHEY and CDR2 is SVGEGT. V shed 6 bases and J shed 1 base, with 9 bases lying between them. The CDR3 region is CASSPGFNYGYTF. In nucleotides, the CDR3 is TGTGCCAGCAGCCCGGGATTTAACTATGGCTACACCTTC.

V and J are TRBV7-8 and TRBJ2-7; TRBD1 matches 10 bases. V was clipped by 5 bases and J by 2 bases; unmatched bases: 9. CDR1 SGHVS and CDR2 FQNEAQ come from the germline V gene. This CDR3 has 16 amino acids. The CDR3 DNA reads as TGTGCCAGCAGCCCCCGGGGGACAGGGGACCCCTACGAGCAGTACTTC. Translating it yields CASSPRGTGDPYEQYF. Full variable domain (rest looked up from reference TRBV7-8 and TRBJ2-7): GAGVSQSPRYKVAKRGQDVALRCDPISGHVSLFWYQQALGQGPEFLTYFQNEAQLDKSGLPSDRFFAERPEGSVSTLKIQRTQQEDSAVYLCASSPRGTGDPYEQYFGPGTRLTVT.

The J gene is TRBJ2-3, the V gene TRBV7-8, with TRBD2 matching over 10 bases. The V gene end was trimmed by 4 bases and the J gene end by 3 bases; junction bases not matched to a gene: 7. This CDR3 contains 16 residues. The V gene's germline CDR1 is SGHVS and CDR2 FQNEAQ. CDR3 in amino acids: CASSSVAGGRTDTQYF. Here the CDR3 DNA reads TGTGCCAGCAGCTCTGTAGCGGGAGGAAGGACAGATACGCAGTATTTT. The variable domain in full, with the rest retrieved from reference TRBV7-8 and TRBJ2-3, is GAGVSQSPRYKVAKRGQDVALRCDPISGHVSLFWYQQALGQGPEFLTYFQNEAQLDKSGLPSDRFFAERPEGSVSTLKIQRTQQEDSAVYLCASSSVAGGRTDTQYFGPGTRLTVL.

The chain has TRBV7-9 and TRBJ2-3, with 8 bases matching TRBD2. The V segment lost 1 base and the J segment 4 bases; nucleotides outside the gene matches: 7. Germline V gives CDR1 SEHNR, CDR2 FQNEAQ (reference sequence). The CDR3 totals 16 residues. For the CDR3, the DNA is TGTGCCAGCAGCTTAGTAAGCGGGAGCGGTGCAGATACGCAGTATTTT. Encoded protein: CASSLVSGSGADTQYF.

The V gene is TRBV10-1, the J gene TRBJ2-7, with 7 bases fitting TRBD1. The length of the CDR3 is 14 residues. From germline, CDR1 is WNHNN and CDR2 SYGVQD (reference sequence). The trim removed 6 bases at V and 2 bases at J, leaving 7 bases unmatched. CDR3 in amino acids: CASSTGTEAYEQYF. The CDR3 DNA reads as TGCGCCAGCAGCACCGGGACAGAAGCCTACGAGCAGTACTTC.

V usage is TRBV5-1 and J usage is TRBJ1-1, with unresolved D. This CDR3 is 16 amino acids long. CDR1 is SGHRS and CDR2 is YFSETQ in the germline V gene. The V and J ends lost 0 bases and 1 base respectively, with 13 bases between them. The DNA of the CDR3 is TGCGCCAGCAGCTTGGACGGATTGGGCCGGAACACTGAAGCTTTCTTT. This translates into CASSLDGLGRNTEAFF.

V usage is TRBV30 and J usage is TRBJ2-7; D is unclear. The CDR3 length is 13 residues. Trimming shortened V by 4 bases and J by 7 bases, and 17 bases separated the two germline ends. The germline V gene has CDR1 GTSNPN and CDR2 SVGIG (reference sequence). This CDR3 is CAWNLRTVGEQYF. The DNA of the CDR3 is TGTGCCTGGAACCTTAGGACGGTGGGAGAGCAGTACTTC.

The J gene is TRBJ2-1, the V gene TRBV11-2, with 10 bases aligning to TRBD2. The CDR3 is 12 residues long. V shed 5 bases and J 11 bases; nucleotides not matched to a gene: 3. The germline gives CDR1 SGHAT, CDR2 FQNNGV. The DNA of the CDR3 is TGTGCCAGCAGCGAAGCGGGGGGGCAGCAGTTCTTC. Translated, it gives CASSEAGGQQFF.

This chain connects TRBV7-9 to TRBJ2-2; either TRBD1 or TRBD2 may supply D (5 bases each). Trimming removed 11 bases at V and 2 bases at J, with 9 bases between. This CDR3 is built from 12 residues. CDR1 SEHNR and CDR2 FQNEAQ come from the germline V gene (reference sequence). CDR3 nucleotide sequence: TGTGCCCCCGGGACCAACACCGGGGAGCTGTTTTTT. It is translated as CAPGTNTGELFF.

This CDR3 reads CASSPGQQETQYF. CDR3 DNA: TGTGCCAGCTCACCGGGACAGCAAGAGACCCAGTACTTC. The V gene is TRBV18, the J gene TRBJ2-5, with TRBD1 identical over 7 bases. The CDR3 has 13 residues. Germline CDR1 and CDR2: KGHSH and LQKENI. After removal of 3 bases from V and 2 bases from J, the junction contained 0 bases not matched to a gene.

The rearrangement links TRBV7-6 to TRBJ1-1; no definite D call. V was shortened by 5 bases and J by 4 bases, with 14 bases between the two germline ends. CDR3 length equals 14 residues. Per the germline V gene, CDR1 is SGHVS and CDR2 is FNYEAQ. This chain's CDR3 is CASSPEVSGTEAFF. The CDR3 region has the DNA TGTGCCAGCAGCCCCGAGGTTTCGGGCACTGAAGCTTTCTTT.

This chain links TRBV2 with TRBJ1-1; 8 bases align to TRBD1. The V gene's germline CDR1 is SNHLY and CDR2 FYNNEI. J gave up 3 bases and V 2 bases, and 5 bases lay outside the gene matches. CDR3 size: 15 residues. The CDR3 region is CASSEYAGGDTEAFF. CDR3 coding DNA: TGTGCCAGCAGTGAATACGCAGGGGGCGACACTGAAGCTTTCTTT.

The chain couples TRBV7-9 to TRBJ1-1; TRBD1 matches 7 bases. The CDR3 consists of 16 residues. V dropped 5 bases and J dropped 0; count of bases not matched to a gene: 9. From germline, CDR1 is SEHNR and CDR2 FQNEAQ (reference sequence). CDR3 sequence: CASSRYSGQMNTEAFF. CDR3 nucleotide sequence: TGTGCCAGCAGCCGCTACTCGGGACAGATGAACACTGAAGCTTTCTTT. The full variable domain, its missing parts supplied by reference TRBV7-9 and TRBJ1-1, is DTGVSQNPRHKITKRGQNVTFRCDPISEHNRLYWYRQTLGQGPEFLTYFQNEAQLEKSRLLSDRFSAERPKGSFSTLEIQRTEQGDSAMYLCASSRYSGQMNTEAFFGQGTRLTVV.

The gene calls are TRBV11-2 and TRBJ1-6, with no clear D. The V and J ends lost 0 bases and 9 bases respectively, with 21 bases between them. Germline V gene data show CDR1 as SGHAT and CDR2 as FQNNGV. The CDR3 has 18 amino acids. In nucleotides, the CDR3 is TGTGCCAGCAGCTTAGATTCAGTCGGGGTTAGCCCAGGTTCACCCCTCCACTTT. The encoded protein is CASSLDSVGVSPGSPLHF. Drawing the rest from reference TRBV11-2 and TRBJ1-6, the complete variable domain is EAGVAQSPRYKIIEKRQSVAFWCNPISGHATLYWYQQILGQGPKLLIQFQNNGVVDDSQLPKDRFSAERLKGVDSTLKIQPAKLEDSAVYLCASSLDSVGVSPGSPLHFGNGTRLTVT.

V and J are TRBV6-5 and TRBJ2-5; TRBD1 aligns across 7 bases. Germline CDR1 and CDR2: MNHEY and SVGAGI. V trimming: 7 bases; J trimming: 7 bases; junction bases outside the gene matches: 9. The CDR3 is 13 amino acids. DNA of the CDR3: TGTGCCAGCATAGCCACAGGGGACGGGACCCAGTACTTC. It codes for CASIATGDGTQYF.